This T cell receptor beta chain was documented in a study of memory CD4+ T cells and cytomegalovirus serostatus. Study-wide context: Of the healthy Belgian adults, several were CMV seropositive and 20 to 30 seronegative.

The assay was immunoSEQ multiplex PCR, and TCRdb's table has in-frame clones only and misses some. The table lists around 60,000 clones, roughly four fifths of them singletons, with around 0.81% in the top ten. The sort gate was single viable CD3+CD4+CD8-CD45RO+ cells for memory CD4+ T cells. Trimming took 5 bases from V and 0 from J, leaving 11 bases between them. The CDR3 consists of 14 residues. The germline CDR1 and CDR2 sequences are GTSNPN and SVGIG (reference sequence). Sequencing was done on a sample of memory CD4+ T cells from blood. The J gene is TRBJ1-5, the V gene TRBV30; TRBD1 might be the D (6 bases). The receptor was derived from an adult in good health and CMV-seronegative. CDR3 nucleotides: TGTGCCTGGCAGGGGCCAGATAGCAATCAGCCCCAGCATTTT. Protein sequence: CAWQGPDSNQPQHF.